These 28 T cell receptor beta chains were all obtained from the same sample, sequenced in a study of blood T cell repertoires in COVID-19. Some clones are missing from TCRdb's copy, which holds only in-frame ones; the method was immunoSEQ multiplex PCR. The sample yields approximately 11,000 clones, roughly 91% seen once. Material for sequencing was peripheral blood. All receptors derive from a woman in her sixties with active COVID-19.

The rearrangement joins TRBV7-8 to TRBJ1-5; TRBD1 aligns across 10 bases. The CDR3 loop spans 16 amino acids. Germline CDR1 and CDR2: SGHVS and FQNEAQ. Trimming removed 6 bases from V and 5 bases from J; junction bases left unmatched: 10. CDR3 in DNA: TGTGCCAGCAGTACCGGGACAGGGGTGGTAGATCAGCCCCAGCATTTT. Translated, it gives CASSTGTGVVDQPQHF.

V gene TRBV9 combines with J gene TRBJ2-3; tentatively, D is TRBD2 (7 bases). The CDR3 extends over 16 amino acids. Germline CDR1 is SGDLS and CDR2 is YYNGEE. V lost 0 bases to trimming and J lost 2 bases, with 13 bases between them. The CDR3 loop is CASSVEFGGHTDTQYF. The CDR3 DNA reads as TGTGCCAGCAGCGTAGAATTCGGGGGGCACACAGATACGCAGTATTTT.

The chain links TRBV18 to TRBJ1-6; TRBD1 might be the D (6 bases). The germline V gene encodes CDR1 KGHSH and CDR2 LQKENI. The CDR3 totals 15 residues. V was shortened by 3 bases and J by 13 bases, with 19 bases between the two germline ends. DNA of the CDR3: TGTGCCAGCTCACCTCCGGGACAAATCATCACGCCCCTCCACTTT. This encodes CASSPPGQIITPLHF. The entire variable domain, with the rest obtained from reference TRBV18 and TRBJ1-6, is as follows: NAGVMQNPRHLVRRRGQEARLRCSPMKGHSHVYWYRQLPEEGLKFMVYLQKENIIDESGMPKERFSAEFPKEGPSILRIQQVVRGDSAAYFCASSPPGQIITPLHFGNGTRLTVT.

The V call is TRBV5-1, the J call TRBJ2-1; 7 positions match TRBD2. CDR3 size: 14 residues. Germline trimming cut 4 bases from V and 3 bases from J; bases unmatched to any gene: 4. The germline CDR1 and CDR2 sequences are SGHRS and YFSETQ. CDR3 residues: CASSAGLDYNEQFF. DNA of the CDR3: TGCGCCAGCAGCGCCGGACTAGACTACAATGAGCAGTTCTTC.

The V gene is TRBV7-9, the J gene TRBJ2-5; TRBD2 might be the D (5 bases). The tail of the sequence fits TRBJ2-7 better, so the J call may be wrong. The germline V gene encodes CDR1 SEHNR and CDR2 FQNEAQ (reference sequence). This CDR3 has 14 residues. The CDR3 nucleotides read TGTGCCAGCAGCGGCGGGCTCGCGCCCTACGAGCAGTACTTC. As protein: CASSGGLAPYEQYF.

The chain has TRBV6-5 and TRBJ2-7; D remains ambiguous. V lost 5 bases to trimming and J lost 5 bases, with 13 bases between them. The CDR3 extends over 13 amino acids. Germline loops: CDR1 MNHEY, CDR2 SVGAGI. In DNA form, the CDR3 reads TGTGCCAGCAGTCCCGCCGAGGTCGACGAGCAGTACTTC. Its translation: CASSPAEVDEQYF.

V and J are TRBV6-5 and TRBJ2-2, with 9 bases aligning to TRBD2. Germline V gene lookup returns CDR1 MNHEY and CDR2 SVGAGI. The J segment lost 7 bases and the V segment lost 0 bases, leaving 6 bases of the junction unmatched. The CDR3 spans 16 residues. The CDR3 loop reads CASSYSMGSGSGELFF. The CDR3 DNA reads as TGTGCCAGCAGTTACTCGATGGGTAGCGGGAGCGGGGAGCTGTTTTTT.

This chain joins TRBV5-4 and TRBJ1-4; 9 positions match TRBD1. The CDR3 covers 14 residues. Germline CDR1 is SGHNT and CDR2 is YYREEE (reference sequence). Unmatched junction bases numbered 4, after V lost 4 bases and J lost 6 bases. The CDR3 sequence is CASSDRGGYEKLFF. In DNA form, the CDR3 reads TGTGCCAGCAGCGACAGGGGGGGTTATGAAAAACTGTTTTTT.

The chain links TRBV6-5 to TRBJ1-2; TRBD1 matches 7 bases. This CDR3 comprises 14 residues. Germline-derived CDR1 and CDR2 are MNHEY and SVGAGI. The junction had 7 bases not matched to a gene; V was cut back by 5 bases and J by 4 bases. CDR3 protein: CASSLDRDLYGYTF. The CDR3 region has the DNA TGTGCCAGCAGTCTCGACAGGGATCTCTATGGCTACACCTTC.

The chain employs TRBV5-5 and TRBJ2-2, with D possibly TRBD1 on 5 matching bases. Germline CDR1 is SGHKS and CDR2 is YYEKEE (reference sequence). The CDR3 contains 15 residues. Trimming pared 0 bases from V and 2 bases from J, leaving 8 bases between. The CDR3 bases are TGTGCCAGCAGCTTGGATGGACACAACACCGGGGAGCTGTTTTTT. Translated: CASSLDGHNTGELFF.

CDR3 sequence reads: CATSRDKGSNQPQHF. The CDR3 bases are TGTGCCACCAGCAGAGATAAGGGGAGCAATCAGCCCCAGCATTTT. The V and J genes are TRBV15 and TRBJ1-5; a weak D match, TRBD1 (5 bases). V lost 0 bases and J lost 1, with 7 bases in between. The CDR3 runs 15 residues. The germline V gene has CDR1 LNHNV and CDR2 YYDKDF (reference sequence).

The chain joins TRBV24-1 to TRBJ2-1, with 11 bases fitting TRBD1. Germline loops: CDR1 KGHDR, CDR2 SFDVKD. V gave up 5 bases and J gave up 5 bases; unmatched junction bases: 7. CDR3 length: 16 amino acids. The CDR3 spells CATSAYGQGADNEQFF. In DNA form, the CDR3 reads TGTGCCACCAGTGCCTACGGACAGGGGGCCGACAATGAGCAGTTCTTC.

Regarding this clone: Other DNA sequences in this sample translate to the same CDR3. The chain uses TRBV7-2 and TRBJ1-2; D not resolved. The CDR3 length is 15 residues. Germline V gives CDR1 SGHTA, CDR2 FQGNSA. V lost 1 base and J 8 bases, leaving 17 bases between the germline ends. The CDR3 DNA follows: TGTGCCAGCAGCTTAGGGGGTCTTCCGGGAGGCGGCTACACCTTC. This gives the protein CASSLGGLPGGGYTF. Complete variable domain (other parts from reference TRBV7-2 and TRBJ1-2): GAGVSQSPSNKVTEKGKDVELRCDPISGHTALYWYRQSLGQGLEFLIYFQGNSAPDKSGLPSDRFSAERTGGSVSTLTIQRTQQEDSAVYLCASSLGGLPGGGYTFGSGTRLTVV.

This clone was recorded only once. The chain combines TRBV11-2 with TRBJ2-7, with a tentative D call TRBD2 (7 bases). Per germline, CDR1 SGHAT and CDR2 FQNNGV. The CDR3 runs 14 residues. Trimming took off 1 base at V and 6 bases at J, with 13 bases between the two ends. CDR3 in DNA: TGTGCCAGCAGCTTAGGAGGGGGGGCCCGCGAGCAGTACTTC. Protein product: CASSLGGGAREQYF.

J is TRBJ1-1 and V is TRBV28, with 7 nucleotides matching TRBD1. This CDR3 is built from 14 residues. Trimming took 2 bases from V and 2 from J; bases not matched to a gene: 2. The germline V gene encodes CDR1 MDHEN and CDR2 SYDVKM. The CDR3 is CASSLTGDNTEAFF. The DNA of the CDR3 is TGTGCCAGCAGTTTAACAGGGGATAACACTGAAGCTTTCTTT.

V usage is TRBV7-2 and J usage is TRBJ2-1; D is perhaps TRBD1 (5 bases). V was pared by 1 base and J by 0 bases, with 10 bases between. From germline, CDR1 is SGHTA and CDR2 FQGNSA. This CDR3 spans 16 amino acids. Here the CDR3 reads CASSLVGRGSYNEQFF. The CDR3 coding sequence is TGTGCCAGCAGCTTAGTGGGGCGCGGCTCCTACAATGAGCAGTTCTTC.

This clone came up once. This sequence joins TRBV4-1 and TRBJ1-5, with TRBD1 matching over 10 bases. With V trimmed by 2 bases and J by 7 bases, 14 bases remained unmatched. CDR1 MGHRA and CDR2 YSYEKL come from the germline V gene. The CDR3 is 18 residues long. The CDR3 spells CASSQFAPGTGVGQPQHF. For the CDR3, the DNA is TGCGCCAGCAGCCAATTCGCCCCGGGGACAGGGGTAGGACAGCCCCAGCATTTT.

V gene TRBV19 combines with J gene TRBJ1-6; 8 bases align to TRBD1. CDR1 is LNHDA and CDR2 is SQIVND in the germline V gene (reference sequence). This CDR3 is built from 15 residues. The J segment lost 9 bases and the V segment lost 1 base, leaving 5 bases of the junction unmatched. The CDR3 sequence: CASSIAWTGSSPLHF. The CDR3 DNA is TGTGCCAGTAGTATAGCGTGGACAGGGAGTTCACCCCTCCACTTT.

The CDR3 loop reads CSVQISGSNYEQFF. The CDR3 DNA follows: TGCAGCGTTCAAATTAGCGGGAGTAATTATGAGCAGTTCTTC. V is TRBV29-1 and J is TRBJ2-1; 9 bases agree with TRBD2. The germline V gene has CDR1 SQVTM and CDR2 ANQGSEA. After removal of 5 bases from V and 8 bases from J, the junction contained 10 bases not matched to a gene. The CDR3 has 14 residues.

The CDR3 DNA reads TGTGCCAGTAGTATAGGGAGGAAGGGGGCTGGATTGACTGAAGCTTTCTTT. Translated: CASSIGRKGAGLTEAFF. The rearrangement links TRBV19 to TRBJ1-1; 7 bases are shared with TRBD1. The CDR3 runs to 17 residues. Germline values: CDR1 LNHDA, CDR2 SQIVND (reference sequence). Trimming removed 1 base from V and 5 bases from J; junction bases left unmatched: 13.

The chain carries TRBV6-2 or TRBV6-3 and TRBJ2-7; 12 nucleotides line up with TRBD2. Germline V gene lookup returns CDR1 MNHEY and CDR2 SVGEGT. V was clipped by 6 bases and J by 0 bases; unmatched bases: 9. This CDR3 region has 17 residues. In DNA, the CDR3 is TGTGCCAGCAGCCACACTGGACTAGCGGGGAACTCCTACGAGCAGTACTTC. Protein product: CASSHTGLAGNSYEQYF.

This clone was counted between two and nine times. This chain connects TRBV4-1 to TRBJ2-3, with no clear D. This CDR3 is built from 15 residues. Trimming took 0 bases from V and 0 from J, leaving 7 bases between them. Germline V gives CDR1 MGHRA, CDR2 YSYEKL. The CDR3 loop reads CASSQEYPSTDTQYF. The CDR3 DNA is TGCGCCAGCAGCCAAGAATATCCTAGCACAGATACGCAGTATTTT.

The V and J genes are TRBV30 and TRBJ1-3; TRBD1 agrees at 7 bases. With 0 bases clipped from V and 1 base from J, the junction kept 3 bases outside the gene matches. In germline, CDR1 is GTSNPN, CDR2 SVGIG (reference sequence). The CDR3 contains 15 residues. The CDR3 DNA reads as TGTGCCTGGAGTGTAAGGGGGCAGTCTGGAAACACCATATATTTT. It is translated as CAWSVRGQSGNTIYF.

The rearrangement joins TRBV6-6 to TRBJ1-2, with 8 bases aligning to TRBD1. J was trimmed by 6 bases and V by 5 bases; bases with no gene match: 17. Germline CDR1 MNHNY, CDR2 SVGAGI (reference sequence). The CDR3 has 17 amino acids. The CDR3 DNA sequence: TGTGCCAGCAGTCCGAGAATAGCGGACAGGGCAGGAGATGGCTACACCTTC. It yields the protein CASSPRIADRAGDGYTF.

The chain employs TRBV7-8 and TRBJ2-1; 7 nucleotides agree with TRBD1. This CDR3 is built from 13 residues. Germline V gene lookup returns CDR1 SGHVS and CDR2 FQNEAQ. V lost 8 bases to trimming and J lost 7 bases; unmatched junction nucleotides: 8. The CDR3 region has the DNA TGTGCCAGCCGGAACAGGGGAACGAATGAGCAGTTCTTC. This sequence encodes CASRNRGTNEQFF.

This clone came up once. This chain connects TRBV27 to TRBJ2-7, with no clear D. From germline, CDR1 is MNHEY and CDR2 SMNVEV (reference sequence). The CDR3 sequence is 14 residues long. The V and J ends lost 4 bases and 7 bases respectively, with 17 bases between them. CDR3 coding DNA: TGTGCCAGCAGTTCCGGCTCAAACGCAGGAGAGCAGTACTTC. This gives the protein CASSSGSNAGEQYF.

This chain uses TRBV27 with TRBJ2-2, with 7 bases matching TRBD1. The V and J ends lost 5 bases and 4 bases, in that order; junction bases with no gene match: 7. This CDR3 comprises 15 residues. CDR1 and CDR2 from the germline V gene are MNHEY and SMNVEV (reference sequence). Here the CDR3 DNA reads TGTGCCAGCAGTCGACAGGGAGCGATCACCGGGGAGCTGTTTTTT. Amino acid sequence: CASSRQGAITGELFF.

This rearrangement joins TRBV7-9 to TRBJ1-1; 9 positions match TRBD1. This CDR3 contains 15 residues. The ends lost 5 bases at V and 5 bases at J; junction bases unmatched: 9. From germline, CDR1 is SEHNR and CDR2 FQNEAQ (reference sequence). The CDR3 loop reads CASSRTGGLGTEAFF. The CDR3 nucleotides read TGTGCCAGCAGCCGCACAGGGGGCTTGGGGACTGAAGCTTTCTTT.